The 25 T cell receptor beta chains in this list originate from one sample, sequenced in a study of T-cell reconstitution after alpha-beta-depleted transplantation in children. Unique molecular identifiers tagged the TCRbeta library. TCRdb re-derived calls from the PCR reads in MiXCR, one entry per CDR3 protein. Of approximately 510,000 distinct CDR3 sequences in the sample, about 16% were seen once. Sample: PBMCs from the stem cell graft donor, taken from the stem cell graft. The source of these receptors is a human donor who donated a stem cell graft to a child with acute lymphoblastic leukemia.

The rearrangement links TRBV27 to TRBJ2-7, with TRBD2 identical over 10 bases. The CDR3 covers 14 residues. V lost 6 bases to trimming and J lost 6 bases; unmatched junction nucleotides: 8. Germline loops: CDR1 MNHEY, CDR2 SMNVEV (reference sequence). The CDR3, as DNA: TGTGCCAGCAGCCCGCCTAGCGGGAGTTTCGAGCAGTACTTC. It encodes CASSPPSGSFEQYF.

The CDR3 sequence is CASSLDGLAYEQYF. The CDR3 bases are TGTGCCAGCAGCTTAGATGGGCTGGCCTACGAGCAGTACTTC. This sequence joins TRBV7-8 and TRBJ2-7; D call uncertain. This CDR3 is 14 amino acids long. Per the germline V gene, CDR1 is SGHVS and CDR2 is FQNEAQ. Trimming took off 1 base at V and 2 bases at J, with 9 bases between the two ends.

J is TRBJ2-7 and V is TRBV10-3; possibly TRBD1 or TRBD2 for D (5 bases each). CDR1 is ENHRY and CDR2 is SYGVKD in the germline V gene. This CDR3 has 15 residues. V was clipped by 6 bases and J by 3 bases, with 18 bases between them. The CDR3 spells CAISFTSGADYEQYF. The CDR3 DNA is TGTGCCATCAGCTTCACTTCCGGGGCCGACTACGAGCAGTACTTC.

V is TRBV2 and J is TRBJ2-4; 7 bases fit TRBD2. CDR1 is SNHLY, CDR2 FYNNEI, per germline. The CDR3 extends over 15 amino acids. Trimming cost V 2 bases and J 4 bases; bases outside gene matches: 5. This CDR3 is CASSETSAFKNIQYF. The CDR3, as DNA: TGTGCCAGCAGTGAAACTAGCGCATTTAAAAACATTCAGTACTTC. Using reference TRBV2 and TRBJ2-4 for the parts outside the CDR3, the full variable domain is EPEVTQTPSHQVTQMGQEVILRCVPISNHLYFYWYRQILGQKVEFLVSFYNNEISEKSEIFDDQFSVERPDGSNFTLKIRSTKLEDSAMYFCASSETSAFKNIQYFGAGTRLSVL.

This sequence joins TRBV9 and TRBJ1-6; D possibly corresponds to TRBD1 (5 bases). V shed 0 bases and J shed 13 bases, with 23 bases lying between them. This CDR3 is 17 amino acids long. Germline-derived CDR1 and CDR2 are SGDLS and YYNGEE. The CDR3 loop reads CASSVETQAGSDFPLHF. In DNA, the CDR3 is TGTGCCAGCAGCGTAGAAACACAGGCAGGTTCGGATTTTCCCCTCCACTTT.

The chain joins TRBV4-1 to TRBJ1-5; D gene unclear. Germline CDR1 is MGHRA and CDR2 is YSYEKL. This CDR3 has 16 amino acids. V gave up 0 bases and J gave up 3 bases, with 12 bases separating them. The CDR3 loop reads CASSQELETDNQPQHF. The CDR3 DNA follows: TGCGCCAGCAGCCAAGAATTGGAGACGGACAATCAGCCCCAGCATTTT.

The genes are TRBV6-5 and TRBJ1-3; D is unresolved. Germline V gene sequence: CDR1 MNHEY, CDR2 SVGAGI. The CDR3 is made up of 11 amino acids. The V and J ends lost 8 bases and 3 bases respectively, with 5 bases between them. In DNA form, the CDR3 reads TGTGCCAGCCTTTATGGAAACACCATATATTTT. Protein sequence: CASLYGNTIYF.

CDR3 sequence reads: CASSPKGLTTTDTQYF. For the CDR3, the DNA is TGTGCCAGCAGTCCGAAGGGGCTTACTACCACAGATACGCAGTATTTT. V usage is TRBV3-1 and J usage is TRBJ2-3; tentatively, D is TRBD1 (5 bases). V was trimmed by 6 bases and J by 2 bases, leaving 18 bases between them. The CDR3 consists of 16 residues. The germline CDR1 and CDR2 sequences are LGHDT and YNNKEL (reference sequence).

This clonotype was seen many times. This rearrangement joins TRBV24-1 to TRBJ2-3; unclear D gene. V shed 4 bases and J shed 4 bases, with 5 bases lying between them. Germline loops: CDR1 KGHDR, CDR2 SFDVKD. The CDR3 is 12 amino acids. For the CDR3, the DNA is TGTGCCACCAGTGAAGTGGCAGATACGCAGTATTTT. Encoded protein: CATSEVADTQYF.

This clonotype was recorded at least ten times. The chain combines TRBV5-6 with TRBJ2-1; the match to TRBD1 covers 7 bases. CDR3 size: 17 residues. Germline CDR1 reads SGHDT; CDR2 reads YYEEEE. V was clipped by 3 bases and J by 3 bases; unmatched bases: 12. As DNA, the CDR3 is TGTGCCAGCAGCTGGAATCCCGGGACAGTCCTCTACAATGAGCAGTTCTTC. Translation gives CASSWNPGTVLYNEQFF.

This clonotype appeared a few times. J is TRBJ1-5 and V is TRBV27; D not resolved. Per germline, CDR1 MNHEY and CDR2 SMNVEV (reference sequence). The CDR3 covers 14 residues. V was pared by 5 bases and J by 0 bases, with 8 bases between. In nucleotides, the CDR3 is TGTGCCAGCAGTAACCAATATAGCAATCAGCCCCAGCATTTT. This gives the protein CASSNQYSNQPQHF.

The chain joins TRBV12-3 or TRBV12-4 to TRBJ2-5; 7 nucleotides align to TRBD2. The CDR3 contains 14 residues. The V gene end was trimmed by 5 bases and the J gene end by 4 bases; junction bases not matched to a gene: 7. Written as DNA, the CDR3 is TGTGCCAGCAGTCGCCGACTAGCTGGAGAGACCCAGTACTTC. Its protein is CASSRRLAGETQYF.

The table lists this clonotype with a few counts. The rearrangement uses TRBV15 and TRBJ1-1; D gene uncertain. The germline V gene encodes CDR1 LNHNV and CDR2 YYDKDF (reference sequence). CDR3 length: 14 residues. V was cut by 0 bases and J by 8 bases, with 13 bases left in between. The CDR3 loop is CATSRDGEVREAFF. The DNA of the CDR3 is TGTGCCACCAGCAGAGATGGTGAGGTAAGGGAAGCTTTCTTT.

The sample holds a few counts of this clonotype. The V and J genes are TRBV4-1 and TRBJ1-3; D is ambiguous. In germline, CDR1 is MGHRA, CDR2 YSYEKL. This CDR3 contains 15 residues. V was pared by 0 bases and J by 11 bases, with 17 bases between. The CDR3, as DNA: TGCGCCAGCAGCCAAGATACACGATATAGCAACCCCATATATTTT. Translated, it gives CASSQDTRYSNPIYF.

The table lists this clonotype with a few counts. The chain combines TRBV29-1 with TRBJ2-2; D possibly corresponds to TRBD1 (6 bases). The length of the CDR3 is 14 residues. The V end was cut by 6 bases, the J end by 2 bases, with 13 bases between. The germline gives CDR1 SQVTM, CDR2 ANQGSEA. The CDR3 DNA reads TGCAGCGTCATCCGGACAGACAACACCGGGGAGCTGTTTTTT. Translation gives CSVIRTDNTGELFF.

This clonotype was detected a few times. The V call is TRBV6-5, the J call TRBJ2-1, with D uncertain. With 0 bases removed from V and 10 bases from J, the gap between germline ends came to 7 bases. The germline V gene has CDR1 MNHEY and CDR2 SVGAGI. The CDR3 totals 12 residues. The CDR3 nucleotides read TGTGCCAGCAGTTACTCCGGTGGGGAGCAGTTCTTC. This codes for CASSYSGGEQFF.

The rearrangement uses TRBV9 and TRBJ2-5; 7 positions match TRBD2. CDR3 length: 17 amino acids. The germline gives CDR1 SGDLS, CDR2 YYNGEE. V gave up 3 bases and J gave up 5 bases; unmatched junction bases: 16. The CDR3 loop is CASSGTFGGRAGETQYF. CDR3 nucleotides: TGTGCCAGCAGCGGCACCTTCGGAGGGAGGGCAGGGGAGACCCAGTACTTC.

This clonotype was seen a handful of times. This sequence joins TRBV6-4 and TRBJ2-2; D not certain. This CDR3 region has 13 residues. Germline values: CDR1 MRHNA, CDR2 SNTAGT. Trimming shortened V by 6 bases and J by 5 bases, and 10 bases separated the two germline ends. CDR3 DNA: TGTGCCAGCAGCCCTAGTGTTACCGGGGAGCTGTTTTTT. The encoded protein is CASSPSVTGELFF.

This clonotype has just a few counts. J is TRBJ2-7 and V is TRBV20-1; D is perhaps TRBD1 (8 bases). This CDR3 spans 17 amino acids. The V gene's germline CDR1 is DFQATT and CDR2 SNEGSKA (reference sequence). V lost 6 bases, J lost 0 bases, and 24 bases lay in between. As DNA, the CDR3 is TGCAGTGCGGGGGGGACAGGATCTTACTACAGCTCCTACGAGCAGTACTTC. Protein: CSAGGTGSYYSSYEQYF.

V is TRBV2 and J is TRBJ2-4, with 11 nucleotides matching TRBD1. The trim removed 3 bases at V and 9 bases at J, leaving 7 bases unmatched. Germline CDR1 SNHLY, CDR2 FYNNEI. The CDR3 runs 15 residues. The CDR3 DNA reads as TGTGCCAGCAGTGATTGGACAGGGGGCGTGGGCATTCAGTACTTC. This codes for CASSDWTGGVGIQYF. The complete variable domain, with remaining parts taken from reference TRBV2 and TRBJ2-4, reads EPEVTQTPSHQVTQMGQEVILRCVPISNHLYFYWYRQILGQKVEFLVSFYNNEISEKSEIFDDQFSVERPDGSNFTLKIRSTKLEDSAMYFCASSDWTGGVGIQYFGAGTRLSVL.

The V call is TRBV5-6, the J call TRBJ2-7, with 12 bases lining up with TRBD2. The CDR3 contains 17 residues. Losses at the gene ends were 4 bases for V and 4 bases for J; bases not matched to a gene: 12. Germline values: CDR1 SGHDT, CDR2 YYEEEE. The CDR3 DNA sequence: TGTGCCAGCAGCCCCCCCTTCGGGACTAGCGGGCGATACGAGCAGTACTTC. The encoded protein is CASSPPFGTSGRYEQYF.

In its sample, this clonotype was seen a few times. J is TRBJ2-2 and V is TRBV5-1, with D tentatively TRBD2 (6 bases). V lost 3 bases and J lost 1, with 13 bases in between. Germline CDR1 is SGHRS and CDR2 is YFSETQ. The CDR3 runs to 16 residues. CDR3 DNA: TGCGCCAGCAGCTGGCGGGGACCTTTGAACACCGGGGAGCTGTTTTTT. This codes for CASSWRGPLNTGELFF.

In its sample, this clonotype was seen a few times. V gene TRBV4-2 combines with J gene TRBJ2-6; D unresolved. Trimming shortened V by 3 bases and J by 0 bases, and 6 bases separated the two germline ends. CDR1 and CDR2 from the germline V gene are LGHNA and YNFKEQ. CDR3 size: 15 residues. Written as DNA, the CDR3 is TGTGCCAGCAGCCACATGTACTCTGGGGCCAACGTCCTGACTTTC. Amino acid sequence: CASSHMYSGANVLTF.

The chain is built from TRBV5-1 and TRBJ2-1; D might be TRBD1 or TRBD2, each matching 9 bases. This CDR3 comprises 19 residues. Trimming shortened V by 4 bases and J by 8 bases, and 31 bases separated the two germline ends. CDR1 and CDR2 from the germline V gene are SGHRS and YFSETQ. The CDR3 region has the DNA TGCGCCAGCAGCCCGGACAGGGGCTCCGCGGGAGGGCCTTCTTATGAGCAGTTCTTC. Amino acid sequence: CASSPDRGSAGGPSYEQFF.

The CDR3 nucleotides read TGTGCCAGCCCCACCTACAGGGGGGAGATGAACACTGAAGCTTTCTTT. This gives the protein CASPTYRGEMNTEAFF. This chain connects TRBV7-2 to TRBJ1-1, with 8 bases matching TRBD1. J lost 0 bases, V lost 8 bases, and 11 bases had no gene match. The CDR3 loop spans 16 amino acids. CDR1 and CDR2 from the germline V gene are SGHTA and FQGNSA.